Following are 5 T cell receptor beta chains from one sample sequenced in a study of spatial heterogeneity in lung cancer. Regarding the study as a whole: How many expanded intratumoral alpha and beta TCRs were present tracked the tumor mutation count, which was a count of nonsynonymous mutations.

These receptors have no known antigen. MiXCR, applied by TCRdb to the 5' RACE reads, yields one record per CDR3 protein. Of around 100,000 distinct CDR3 sequences listed, around 4.3% are singletons. The time point: sample taken at primary tumor resection. Here the sequenced sample was lung tumor tissue, taken at surgery. The receptor source for this set is a male donor with early-stage non-small cell lung cancer.

The chain joins TRBV4-1 to TRBJ2-3; D is possibly TRBD2 (5 bases). The CDR3 covers 16 residues. The V gene's germline CDR1 is MGHRA and CDR2 YSYEKL. Trimming removed 1 base from V and 3 bases from J, with 14 bases in between. CDR3 bases: TGCGCCAGCAGCCAAGTCATGCCGGGATGGACAGATACGCAGTATTTT. Protein sequence: CASSQVMPGWTDTQYF.

This clonotype was found many times. The DNA for the CDR3 is TGCAGTGCTAGACCGACAGGGTACTATGGCTACACCTTC. It encodes CSARPTGYYGYTF. This chain joins TRBV20-1 and TRBJ1-2, with 7 bases identical to TRBD1. Looked up from germline, CDR1 is DFQATT and CDR2 is SNEGSKA (reference sequence). After removal of 2 bases from V and 3 bases from J, the junction contained 3 bases not matched to a gene. The CDR3 totals 13 residues.

This clonotype was observed many times. This chain connects TRBV7-8 to TRBJ2-5, with D possibly TRBD2 on 5 matching bases. The CDR3 contains 16 residues. The V gene's germline CDR1 is SGHVS and CDR2 FQNEAQ. Trimming took off 5 bases at V and 3 bases at J, with 19 bases between the two ends. In nucleotides, the CDR3 is TGTGCCAGCAGCCCTATTTTCGGAGGCGCCAAAGAGACCCAGTACTTC. Amino acid sequence: CASSPIFGGAKETQYF.

In this sample, this clonotype turned up many times. The rearrangement joins TRBV20-1 to TRBJ2-1, with D uncertain. Germline V gene sequence: CDR1 DFQATT, CDR2 SNEGSKA (reference sequence). The CDR3 consists of 12 residues. Trimming took 3 bases from V and 6 from J, leaving 9 bases between them. CDR3 amino acids: CSASLLGNEQFF. DNA for the CDR3: TGCAGTGCTAGCTTGCTCGGCAATGAGCAGTTCTTC.

The sample holds many counts of this clonotype. This sequence joins TRBV19 and TRBJ1-2; D gene uncertain. The CDR3 contains 16 residues. V was clipped by 3 bases and J by 4 bases, with 18 bases between them. Germline-derived CDR1 and CDR2 are LNHDA and SQIVND (reference sequence). CDR3 sequence (DNA): TGTGCCAGTAGTATTTGGGATGCAGGAGTCGGCTATGGCTACACCTTC. Its protein product is CASSIWDAGVGYGYTF. The full variable domain, in which reference TRBV19 and TRBJ1-2 provide the parts outside the CDR3, is DGGITQSPKYLFRKEGQNVTLSCEQNLNHDAMYWYRQDPGQGLRLIYYSQIVNDFQKGDIAEGYSVSREKKESFPLTVTSAQKNPTAFYLCASSIWDAGVGYGYTFGSGTRLTVV.